A selection of T cell receptor beta chains follows, all from one sample in a study of cytomegalovirus exposure and HLA in healthy donors. The assay was immunoSEQ multiplex PCR, and TCRdb's table has in-frame clones only and misses some. The sample lists 75,000 to 95,000 clones; 78% were seen once. Input material: PBMCs. These receptor sequences come from a male donor in good health and CMV-seropositive. Both conserved end residues are part of each CDR3. A D gene is named only where the DNA matches it firmly. Clone sizes are given selectively: once, few, many, or a class where the clone is expanded.

j_call clone_size v_call d_call cdr3_nt cdr3_aa
TRBJ2-1 NA TRBV25-1 TRBD2 TGTGCCAGCAGCGGGCGTTTGAGAGGGCGGGAGCGGTACAATGAGCAGTTCTTC CASSGRLRGRERYNEQFF
TRBJ2-7 few TRBV2 NA TGTGCCAGCAGCCCCGGGGGTCCCGCCGCCCGGGAGCAGTACTTC CASSPGGPAAREQYF
TRBJ1-1 NA TRBV20-1 NA TGCAGGGCTACAGGTTCAGCCGGAGCTTTCTTT CRATGSAGAFF
TRBJ1-2 NA TRBV5-4 NA TGTGCCAGCAGCCCCGGGGGGACCTATGGCTACACCTTC CASSPGGTYGYTF
TRBJ2-2 NA TRBV6-5 NA TGTGCCAGCAGTTACTCGGGAGATTACGGGGAGCTGTTTTTT CASSYSGDYGELFF
TRBJ2-3 NA TRBV14 NA TGTGCCAGCAGCCAAGATATCAGCGTTCATAAGGGCACAGATACGCAGTATTTT CASSQDISVHKGTDTQYF
TRBJ2-3 NA TRBV27 NA TGTGCCAGCAAATCCTCCCCAGCGGGTGAAGATACGCAGTATTTT CASKSSPAGEDTQYF
TRBJ2-5 NA TRBV7-9 TRBD1 TGTGCCAGCAGCTTAGCTCGGACAGGTGAAGAGACCCAGTACTTC CASSLARTGEETQYF
TRBJ2-1 NA TRBV7-9 TRBD1 TGTGCCAGCAGCCAAACGTGGGGGGACAGGGTCGATGAGCAGTTCTTC CASSQTWGDRVDEQFF
TRBJ2-4 NA TRBV10-2 NA TGCGCCAGCAGTGAGGAGGGCATTCAGTACTTC CASSEEGIQYF
TRBJ1-4 NA TRBV11-2 NA TGTGCCAGCAGCACACACATGGAAAAACTGTTTTTT CASSTHMEKLFF
TRBJ2-2 NA TRBV5-1 NA TGCGCCAGCAGCTTGGCCTCGAACACCGGGGAGCTGTTTTTT CASSLASNTGELFF